The T cell receptor beta chain under discussion was sequenced for a study of T cell responses to AZD1222 COVID-19 vaccine. General observations from the study: Spike-specific TCR breadth and depth went up after people got two AZD1222 doses. At baseline, seropositivity was found in only a handful of AZD1222 recipients.

In the case of this clone: No antigen is known for it.

Trimming pared 11 bases from V and 4 bases from J, leaving 14 bases between. Germline V gene sequence: CDR1 LNHDA, CDR2 SQIVND (reference sequence). This CDR3 is built from 12 residues. Sequencing used immunoSEQ multiplex PCR; TCRdb keeps in-frame clones, though not all of them. This table has 100,000 to 150,000 clones, roughly 90% appearing once. This sample comprised peripheral blood, obtained 28 days after the second AZD1222 dose. The chain joins TRBV19 to TRBJ1-2, with D perhaps TRBD1 (5 bases). This TCR was sampled from an adult who received the AZD1222 COVID-19 vaccine. The CDR3 nucleotides are TGTGCCTCTCTGCAGGGACGCTATGGCTACACCTTC. Amino acids: CASLQGRYGYTF.